These 24 T cell receptor beta chains came from one sample sequenced in a study of T cell responses to AZD1222 COVID-19 vaccine. The assay was immunoSEQ multiplex PCR, and TCRdb's table has in-frame clones only and misses some. The sample includes 100,000 to 150,000 clones, less than 90% of them seen just once. Sequenced here: peripheral blood, sampled on day 0 of AZD1222 vaccination. These TCRs come from an adult in good health.

This clone was observed once. The chain uses TRBV5-8 and TRBJ1-1; TRBD1 matches at 7 bases. The CDR3 contains 17 residues. Trimming removed 0 bases from V and 0 bases from J; junction bases left unmatched: 8. Germline-derived CDR1 and CDR2 are SGHTS and YDEGEE. Written as DNA, the CDR3 is TGTGCCAGCAGCTTGGAGTTCGGACAGGCGATGAACACTGAAGCTTTCTTT. Amino acid sequence: CASSLEFGQAMNTEAFF.

The rearrangement links TRBV13 to TRBJ2-5; D may correspond to TRBD1 or TRBD2 (6 bases each). The CDR3 totals 15 residues. The V end was cut by 4 bases, the J end by 1 base, with 13 bases between. CDR1 is PRHDT, CDR2 FYEKMQ, per germline (reference sequence). The chain's CDR3 is CASSSAGQIQETQYF. The CDR3 region has the DNA TGTGCCAGCAGCTCTGCGGGACAAATCCAAGAGACCCAGTACTTC.

This chain uses TRBV27 with TRBJ2-3; D gene unclear. The CDR3 runs 14 residues. V lost 6 bases and J lost 1, with 11 bases in between. CDR1 is MNHEY and CDR2 is SMNVEV in the germline V gene (reference sequence). CDR3 in DNA: TGTGCCAGCAGACCCTCCCTGGGCACAGATACGCAGTATTTT. Translated, it gives CASRPSLGTDTQYF.

This chain uses TRBV7-9 with TRBJ1-2; TRBD1 matches at 9 bases. The CDR3 totals 15 residues. CDR1 is SEHNR, CDR2 FQNEAQ, per germline (reference sequence). V gave up 4 bases and J gave up 4 bases; unmatched junction bases: 7. CDR3 bases: TGTGCCAGCAGCTACAGGACAGGGGAGGTCTATGGCTACACCTTC. It encodes CASSYRTGEVYGYTF.

The chain employs TRBV25-1 and TRBJ2-7; D perhaps matches TRBD1 (8 bases). V lost 3 bases, J lost 2 bases, and 11 bases lay in between. The length of the CDR3 is 14 residues. Germline loops: CDR1 MGHDK, CDR2 SYGVNS. DNA for the CDR3: TGTGCCAGCAGTGACACAGGGGGGGCCTACGAGCAGTACTTC. Translating it yields CASSDTGGAYEQYF.

The rearrangement joins TRBV6-5 to TRBJ2-2; no clear D. This CDR3 region has 13 residues. V lost 2 bases and J 3 bases, leaving 4 bases between the germline ends. Germline CDR1 and CDR2: MNHEY and SVGAGI. The CDR3 protein is CASSYGHTGELFF. DNA for the CDR3: TGTGCCAGCAGTTACGGTCACACCGGGGAGCTGTTTTTT.

The V call is TRBV2, the J call TRBJ1-2; D may be TRBD1 (5 bases). The germline V gene has CDR1 SNHLY and CDR2 FYNNEI. Trimming removed 6 bases from V and 6 bases from J, with 14 bases in between. This CDR3 has 13 residues. This CDR3 is CASSAGHGNGYTF. CDR3 nucleotides: TGTGCCAGCAGCGCCGGACATGGGAATGGCTACACCTTC.

The CDR3 DNA reads TGTGCCAGCAGTTTGGCCCAGTATAATTCACCCCTCCACTTT. Its protein is CASSLAQYNSPLHF. The V call is TRBV28, the J call TRBJ1-6; no clear D gene. The germline gives CDR1 MDHEN, CDR2 SYDVKM. The CDR3 is 14 amino acids. V was trimmed by 3 bases and J by 4 bases, leaving 7 bases between them.

The chain recombines TRBV4-1 with TRBJ2-3, with D perhaps TRBD1 or TRBD2 (5 bases each). The length of the CDR3 is 16 residues. V shed 4 bases and J shed 2 bases, with 16 bases lying between them. Looked up from germline, CDR1 is MGHRA and CDR2 is YSYEKL. CDR3: CASSRTPRGDTDTQYF. CDR3 DNA sequence: TGCGCCAGCAGCCGAACCCCCCGGGGCGACACAGATACGCAGTATTTT.

The genes are TRBV28 and TRBJ1-4; unclear D gene. CDR3 length: 13 amino acids. Trimming removed 8 bases at V and 8 bases at J, with 15 bases between. Germline V gene data show CDR1 as MDHEN and CDR2 as SYDVKM. The DNA of the CDR3 is TGTGCCAGCTACGCCTCCATTGGAGAAAAACTGTTTTTT. Translation gives CASYASIGEKLFF.

This clone has just a few counts. V gene TRBV3-1 (or the pseudogene TRBV3-2) combines with J gene TRBJ2-7, with TRBD1 matching over 7 bases. Germline loops: CDR1 LGHDT, CDR2 YNNKEL (reference sequence). The CDR3 is 16 amino acids. With 3 bases clipped from V and 3 bases from J, the junction kept 11 bases outside the gene matches. DNA for the CDR3: TGTGCCAGCAGCCACCCCTGGGGGACAGATAACTACGAGCAGTACTTC. Amino acids: CASSHPWGTDNYEQYF.

This chain joins TRBV29-1 and TRBJ2-7, with no clear D. Germline CDR1 reads SQVTM; CDR2 reads ANQGSEA. Trimming took 2 bases from V and 0 from J, leaving 5 bases between them. This CDR3 is built from 12 residues. The CDR3 region has the DNA TGCAGCGTTGAAAAGGGCTCCTACGAGCAGTACTTC. As protein: CSVEKGSYEQYF.

This clone is labeled medium-sized (0.01 to 0.1%). The chain employs TRBV18 and TRBJ1-1; weak D call: TRBD1 (5 bases). CDR3 length equals 16 residues. Trimming pared 0 bases from V and 0 bases from J, leaving 11 bases between. Germline loops: CDR1 KGHSH, CDR2 LQKENI. The CDR3 nucleotides read TGTGCCAGCTCACCACCGGGACTCCGCATGAACACTGAAGCTTTCTTT. As protein: CASSPPGLRMNTEAFF.

The chain recombines TRBV7-3 with TRBJ1-1, with 8 positions matching TRBD1. Germline V CDR1 and CDR2: SGHTA, FQGTGA. The trim removed 6 bases at V and 5 bases at J, leaving 8 bases unmatched. The CDR3 consists of 14 residues. The CDR3 coding sequence is TGTGCCAGCAGTCCGACAGGGGATAGAACTGAAGCTTTCTTT. The encoded protein is CASSPTGDRTEAFF.

J is TRBJ2-7 and V is TRBV19, with D maybe TRBD1 (6 bases). Looked up from germline, CDR1 is LNHDA and CDR2 is SQIVND (reference sequence). The V gene lost 5 bases and the J gene lost 6 bases, with 14 bases spanning the gap. There are 13 residues in the CDR3. CDR3 loop: CASSVQQGSEQYF. CDR3 DNA sequence: TGTGCCAGTAGTGTCCAACAGGGCTCCGAGCAGTACTTC. Drawing the rest from reference TRBV19 and TRBJ2-7, the complete variable domain is DGGITQSPKYLFRKEGQNVTLSCEQNLNHDAMYWYRQDPGQGLRLIYYSQIVNDFQKGDIAEGYSVSREKKESFPLTVTSAQKNPTAFYLCASSVQQGSEQYFGPGTRLTVT.

This clone was seen only once. The rearrangement joins TRBV11-2 to TRBJ1-1; D remains unclear. Trimming left V 8 bases short and J 0 bases short, with 7 bases between. This CDR3 has 12 residues. Germline V CDR1 and CDR2: SGHAT, FQNNGV. The CDR3 region is CASGRMNTEAFF. CDR3 in DNA: TGTGCCAGCGGCAGGATGAACACTGAAGCTTTCTTT.

The chain couples TRBV5-8 to TRBJ1-2, with TRBD1 matching 7 bases. Trimming took 0 bases from V and 6 from J; bases not matched to a gene: 11. The CDR3 totals 16 residues. Germline lookup yields CDR1 SGHTS and CDR2 YDEGEE. The CDR3 DNA reads TGTGCCAGCAGCTTGGGACTAGACAGGGTAGTGAATGGCTACACCTTC. Translated: CASSLGLDRVVNGYTF.

This clone was seen a single time. The V and J genes are TRBV19 and TRBJ2-1, with 11 bases that match TRBD2. Germline CDR1 LNHDA, CDR2 SQIVND (reference sequence). The V and J ends lost 3 bases and 6 bases, in that order; junction bases with no gene match: 4. CDR3 size: 15 residues. CDR3 nucleotide sequence: TGTGCCAGTAGTATGGGGACTAGCGGAAGCAATGAGCAGTTCTTC. It is translated as CASSMGTSGSNEQFF.

The chain recombines TRBV7-2 with TRBJ1-5, with a weak D call TRBD1 (5 bases). The V and J ends lost 10 bases and 2 bases respectively, with 12 bases between them. Per the germline V gene, CDR1 is SGHTA and CDR2 is FQGNSA. The CDR3 totals 13 residues. The CDR3 region is CATGVPGNQPQHF. In DNA, the CDR3 is TGTGCCACGGGGGTGCCTGGCAATCAGCCCCAGCATTTT. Drawing the rest from reference TRBV7-2 and TRBJ1-5, the complete variable domain is GAGVSQSPSNKVTEKGKDVELRCDPISGHTALYWYRQSLGQGLEFLIYFQGNSAPDKSGLPSDRFSAERTGGSVSTLTIQRTQQEDSAVYLCATGVPGNQPQHFGDGTRLSIL.

V gene TRBV7-9 combines with J gene TRBJ2-2, with D perhaps matching TRBD2 (5 bases). The germline CDR1 and CDR2 sequences are SEHNR and FQNEAQ (reference sequence). Trimming removed 11 bases from V and 5 bases from J, with 21 bases in between. The CDR3 has 15 amino acids. CDR3 loop: CALTLAGLRTGELFF. The CDR3 DNA is TGTGCCTTAACCCTGGCGGGCCTAAGGACCGGGGAGCTGTTTTTT.

This clone was detected only once. This chain links TRBV7-8 with TRBJ2-3, with D possibly TRBD2 on 5 matching bases. V shed 5 bases and J shed 6 bases, with 12 bases lying between them. The CDR3 totals 13 residues. CDR1 is SGHVS, CDR2 FQNEAQ, per germline. The chain's CDR3 is CASSHPLADTQYF. CDR3 in DNA: TGTGCCAGCAGCCACCCCCTAGCCGATACGCAGTATTTT.

The count of this clone is one. The rearrangement joins TRBV4-2 to TRBJ1-6; 12 nucleotides line up with TRBD1. CDR1 and CDR2 (germline): LGHNA, YNFKEQ. CDR3 length: 17 residues. Trimming cost V 0 bases and J 8 bases; bases outside gene matches: 5. The CDR3 loop reads CASSQEGTGGAYSPLHF. CDR3 sequence (DNA): TGTGCCAGCAGCCAAGAAGGGACAGGGGGCGCTTATTCACCCCTCCACTTT.

The V gene is TRBV25-1, the J gene TRBJ2-1; no definite D call. V was shortened by 4 bases and J by 6 bases, with 7 bases between the two germline ends. The CDR3 totals 12 residues. Germline V gives CDR1 MGHDK, CDR2 SYGVNS. DNA for the CDR3: TGTGCCAGCAGTGCCAGGTCCAATGAGCAGTTCTTC. This encodes CASSARSNEQFF.

The chain links TRBV11-1 to TRBJ1-2; possible D gene TRBD1, 6 bases. The CDR3 consists of 15 residues. V was shortened by 1 base and J by 2 bases, with 11 bases between the two germline ends. Per germline, CDR1 SGHAT and CDR2 FQDESV (reference sequence). The CDR3 spells CASSLGTGTNYGYTF. CDR3 coding DNA: TGTGCCAGCAGCTTAGGTACAGGGACGAACTATGGCTACACCTTC.